The present T cell receptor (beta chain) was sequenced within a study of blood T cell repertoires in COVID-19. Study-wide context: The cDNA or gDNA used as material had been derived from T cells, B-cell-depleted T cells, or PBMCs.

Authors' data handling: Reference gene primer amplification gave estimated nucleated cell counts. Sequenced by immunoSEQ multiplex PCR; TCRdb stores in-frame clones only, minus some. For V, J and clone size, that table is used; D and trimming come from the DNA. Among about 13,000 clones, roughly 88% were seen once, and the ten largest hold 14%. Trimming cost V 5 bases and J 8 bases; bases outside gene matches: 1. Looked up from germline, CDR1 is LNHDA and CDR2 is SQIVND (reference sequence). CDR3 length: 13 residues. The material sequenced was peripheral blood. The chain links TRBV19 to TRBJ1-4, with 11 nucleotides matching TRBD1. The origin of this receptor is a human donor in a cohort sampled during active COVID-19. The CDR3 DNA sequence: TGTGCCAGTAGTTGGACAGGGGGCGAAAAACTGTTTTTT. This gives the protein CASSWTGGEKLFF.